This is a list of T cell receptor beta chains from one sample in a study of blood T cell repertoires in COVID-19. The protocol was immunoSEQ multiplex PCR, while the TCRdb copy is restricted to in-frame clones and leaves out a portion. The sample includes more than 95,000 clones, about three quarters seen only once; the top ten take roughly 2%. Sequencing was carried out using peripheral blood. The receptors come from a woman between 65 and 79 years old with acute or convalescent COVID-19. The CDR3 runs from the conserved cysteine through the conserved F or W.

V gene: TRBV21-1
CDR3 protein: CASSKLWTGPCSYEQYF

V gene: TRBV7-2
CDR3 protein: CASSFSEGEQYF

V gene: TRBV7-2
CDR3 protein: CASSLAGLMNTEAFF

V gene: TRBV30
CDR3 protein: CAWSSGSPTDTQYF

V gene: TRBV6-5
CDR3 protein: CASSYQQGQAQYF

V gene: TRBV5-4
CDR3 protein: CASRKQREGSDTQYF

V gene: TRBV5-8
CDR3 protein: CASSLMGGAGETQYF

V gene: TRBV5-1
CDR3 protein: CASSKEVSGGYNEQFF

V gene: TRBV20-1
CDR3 protein: CSARDTGGYTF

V gene: TRBV14
CDR3 protein: CASSQDRVSGETQYF

V gene: TRBV7-9
CDR3 protein: CASSTLSVTENYGYTF

V gene: TRBV4-2
CDR3 protein: CASSQDIRGAGNTIYF

V gene: TRBV2
CDR3 protein: CASSGGGRAYEQYF

V gene: TRBV2
CDR3 protein: CASSEVQGHEQYF

V gene: TRBV7-2
CDR3 protein: CASSLGAFQGYEQYF

V gene: TRBV7-2
CDR3 protein: CASSYSAGQVDTEAFF

V gene: TRBV28
CDR3 protein: CASSPGLAGTYEQYF

V gene: TRBV28
CDR3 protein: CASTRGHEQFF

V gene: TRBV6-5
CDR3 protein: CASSWGGGRVGEQFF

V gene: TRBV9
CDR3 protein: CASSVSVSYNEQFF

V gene: TRBV7-3
CDR3 protein: CASSLGSGWTDTQYF

V gene: TRBV10-2
CDR3 protein: CASSYLRGATGELFF

V gene: TRBV24-1
CDR3 protein: CATSDFRGSPLHF

V gene: TRBV10-3
CDR3 protein: CAISEPGQGANYGYTF

V gene: TRBV5-1
CDR3 protein: CASSPPGLTNEKLFF

V gene: TRBV10-1
CDR3 protein: CASSEGTITEAFF

V gene: TRBV5-1
CDR3 protein: CASSLAEGAFYNEQFF

V gene: TRBV6-6
CDR3 protein: CASSFQGKGNQPQHF

V gene: TRBV6-5
CDR3 protein: CASSVTGGAYNEQFF

V gene: TRBV4-3
CDR3 protein: CASSRSGGADNEQFF

V gene: TRBV27
CDR3 protein: CASSNRLASQVEQYF

V gene: TRBV18
CDR3 protein: CASSPDSSNEQFF

V gene: TRBV6-5
CDR3 protein: CASTTGGLRNTEAFF

V gene: TRBV7-6
CDR3 protein: CASSSRLAGTGGELFF

V gene: TRBV6-1
CDR3 protein: CASSGGQGARISPLHF

V gene: TRBV4-1
CDR3 protein: CASSQAGGLSRTDTQYF

V gene: TRBV2
CDR3 protein: CASNVGAAKNIQYF

V gene: TRBV27
CDR3 protein: CASSARDIYSYNSPLHF

V gene: TRBV7-2
CDR3 protein: CASSLVKGQGWNHGYTF

V gene: TRBV7-6
CDR3 protein: CASSLGKGQGKPQHF

V gene: TRBV7-8
CDR3 protein: CASTLTGGVNYGYTF

V gene: TRBV28
CDR3 protein: CAGRSGTGDGYTF

V gene: TRBV28
CDR3 protein: CASSLGNRVLAYTF

V gene: TRBV19
CDR3 protein: CASSISGGPLAKNIQYF

V gene: TRBV7-8
CDR3 protein: CASSLGGGTYEQYF

V gene: TRBV28
CDR3 protein: CASRAGTVGLAGSYEQYF

V gene: TRBV6-5
CDR3 protein: CASSSVSGGRTDTQYF

V gene: TRBV9
CDR3 protein: CASSRHRQGPGELFF

V gene: TRBV9
CDR3 protein: CASSVDRAAGNTIYF